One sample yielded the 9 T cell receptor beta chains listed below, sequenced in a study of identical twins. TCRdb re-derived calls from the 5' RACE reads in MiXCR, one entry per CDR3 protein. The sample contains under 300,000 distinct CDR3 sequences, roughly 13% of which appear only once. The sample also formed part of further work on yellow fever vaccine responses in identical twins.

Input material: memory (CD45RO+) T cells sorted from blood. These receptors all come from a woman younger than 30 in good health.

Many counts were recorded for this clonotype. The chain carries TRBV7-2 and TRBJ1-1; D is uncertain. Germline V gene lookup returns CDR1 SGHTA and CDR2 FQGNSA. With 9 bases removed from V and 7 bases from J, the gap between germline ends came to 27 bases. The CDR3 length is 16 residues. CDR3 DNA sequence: TGTGCCAGTAAAAACACTTGGGCCTCCCAAAAGGGTGAAGCTTTCTTT. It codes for CASKNTWASQKGEAFF.

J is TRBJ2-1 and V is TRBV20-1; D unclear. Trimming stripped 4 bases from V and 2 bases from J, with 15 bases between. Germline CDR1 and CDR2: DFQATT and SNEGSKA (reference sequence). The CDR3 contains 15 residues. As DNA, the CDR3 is TGCAGTGCTACACGTTTAGGAGCCGCCTACAATGAGCAGTTCTTC. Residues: CSATRLGAAYNEQFF.

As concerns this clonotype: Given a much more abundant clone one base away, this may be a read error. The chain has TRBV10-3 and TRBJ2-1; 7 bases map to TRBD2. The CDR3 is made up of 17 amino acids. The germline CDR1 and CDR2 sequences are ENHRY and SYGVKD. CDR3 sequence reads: CANSGLSAGELNNEQFF. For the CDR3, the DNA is TGTGCCAACAGTGGATTGTCTGCGGGGGAGCTCAACAATGAGCAGTTCTTC.

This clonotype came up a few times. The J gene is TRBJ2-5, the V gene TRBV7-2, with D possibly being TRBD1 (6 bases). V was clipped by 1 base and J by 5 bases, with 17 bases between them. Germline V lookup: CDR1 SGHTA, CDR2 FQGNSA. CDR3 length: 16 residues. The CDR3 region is CASSLGKGDLRETQYF. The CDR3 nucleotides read TGTGCCAGCAGCTTAGGCAAGGGGGATTTGAGGGAGACCCAGTACTTC.

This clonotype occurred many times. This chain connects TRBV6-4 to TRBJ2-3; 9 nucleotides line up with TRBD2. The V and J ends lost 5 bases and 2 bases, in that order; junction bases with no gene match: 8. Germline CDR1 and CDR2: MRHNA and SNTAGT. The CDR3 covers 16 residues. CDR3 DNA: TGTGCCAGCAGTCCCACAGCGGGGGGCACCACAGATACGCAGTATTTT. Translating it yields CASSPTAGGTTDTQYF.

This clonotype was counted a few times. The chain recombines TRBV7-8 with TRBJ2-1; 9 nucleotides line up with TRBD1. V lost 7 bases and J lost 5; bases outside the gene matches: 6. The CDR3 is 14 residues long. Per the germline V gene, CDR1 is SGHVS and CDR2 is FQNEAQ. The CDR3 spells CASKRDRANNEQFF. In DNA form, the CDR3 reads TGTGCCAGCAAGAGGGACAGGGCCAACAATGAGCAGTTCTTC.

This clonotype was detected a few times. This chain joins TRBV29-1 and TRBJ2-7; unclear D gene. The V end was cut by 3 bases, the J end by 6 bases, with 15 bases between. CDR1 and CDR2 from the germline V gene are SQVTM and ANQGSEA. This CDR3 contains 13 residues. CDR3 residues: CSVEVSISVEQYF. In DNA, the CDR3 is TGCAGCGTTGAGGTGTCCATATCGGTCGAGCAGTACTTC.

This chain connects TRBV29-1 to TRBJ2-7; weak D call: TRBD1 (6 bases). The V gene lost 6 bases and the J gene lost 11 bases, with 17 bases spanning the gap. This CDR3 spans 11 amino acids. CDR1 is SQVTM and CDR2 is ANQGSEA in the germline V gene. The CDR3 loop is CSVGDDRRKYF. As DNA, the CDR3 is TGCAGCGTCGGGGATGACAGGAGAAAGTACTTC.

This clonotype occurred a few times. The CDR3: CASSSSETYEQYF. CDR3 DNA: TGTGCCAGCAGCTCTAGCGAGACCTACGAGCAGTACTTC. The chain recombines TRBV7-2 with TRBJ2-7, with a tentative D call TRBD2 (6 bases). The V and J ends lost 4 bases and 2 bases respectively, with 9 bases between them. The CDR3 is 13 amino acids. Germline V gives CDR1 SGHTA, CDR2 FQGNSA.